This TCR beta chain originates from a study of blood T cell repertoires in COVID-19. Study details: T cells, B-cell-depleted T cells, or PBMCs provided the cDNA or gDNA that served as material.

The authors' processing: Nucleated cell number was recorded as an estimate derived from reference gene primer amplification. Sequenced by immunoSEQ multiplex PCR; TCRdb stores in-frame clones only, minus some. Clone size and the V and J calls come from that table; the DNA yielded D and trimming. The table includes 72,000 or so clones, around nine tenths detected once. CDR1 MNHEY and CDR2 SVGAGI come from the germline V gene. This CDR3 is 13 amino acids long. V dropped 6 bases and J dropped 5; count of bases not matched to a gene: 6. The chain combines TRBV6-5 with TRBJ1-1, with 7 positions matching TRBD1. The source of this sequence is a woman aged 60 to 75 with acute or convalescent COVID-19. The specimen sequenced was peripheral blood. DNA of the CDR3: TGTGCCAGCAGCTCACAGGGGATTACTGAAGCTTTCTTT. The encoded protein is CASSSQGITEAFF.